This T cell receptor beta chain was captured in a study of read filtering for tumor transcriptome and immune sequencing. Looking at the study overall: After DNase treatment, RNA was made into whole-transcriptome libraries. Study-wide points: Roughly 82% of IR-seq clonotypes had a single read, yet these held approximately 3.7% of reads. This fraction held mixed bone marrow immune cells after CD138-negative sorting.

This clonotype appeared many times. What it binds is unknown. The CDR3 runs to 14 residues. Germline V gene sequence: CDR1 SNHLY, CDR2 FYNNEI. V gave up 8 bases and J gave up 9 bases, with 20 bases separating them. This library used around 0.4 ug RNA and molecular barcoded adaptors spanning alpha/delta and beta/gamma chains. MiXCR was run by TCRdb on the reads, yielding one entry per CDR3 protein. In the table there are 35,000 to 50,000 distinct CDR3 sequences, 12% of which are singletons. The sequencing input was a population of CD138-negative cells sorted from bone marrow. This sequence joins TRBV2 and TRBJ2-1, with D perhaps TRBD2 (7 bases). This receptor was obtained from a donor aged 40 or older with multiple myeloma. The chain's CDR3 is CASSPRGGGGEQFF. CDR3 nucleotides: TGTGCCAGCTCTCCAAGGGGGGGAGGTGGTGAGCAGTTCTTC.